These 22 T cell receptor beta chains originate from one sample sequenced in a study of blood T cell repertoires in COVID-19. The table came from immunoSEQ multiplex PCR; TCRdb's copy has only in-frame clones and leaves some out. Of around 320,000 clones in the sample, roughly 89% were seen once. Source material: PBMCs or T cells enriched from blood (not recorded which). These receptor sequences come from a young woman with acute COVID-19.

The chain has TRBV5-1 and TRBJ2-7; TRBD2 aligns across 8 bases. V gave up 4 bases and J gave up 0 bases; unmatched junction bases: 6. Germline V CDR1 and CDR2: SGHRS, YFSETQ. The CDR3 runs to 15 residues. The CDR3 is CASSPLAGSSYEQYF. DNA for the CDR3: TGCGCCAGCAGCCCTTTAGCGGGGAGCTCCTACGAGCAGTACTTC.

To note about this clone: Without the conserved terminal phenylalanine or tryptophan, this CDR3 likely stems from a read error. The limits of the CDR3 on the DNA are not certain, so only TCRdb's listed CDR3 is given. This CDR3 is CATLAGWRD. V usage is TRBV21-1 and J usage is TRBJ1-5. TRBV21-1 represents a pseudogene. The CDR3 has 9 amino acids, counting both end residues.

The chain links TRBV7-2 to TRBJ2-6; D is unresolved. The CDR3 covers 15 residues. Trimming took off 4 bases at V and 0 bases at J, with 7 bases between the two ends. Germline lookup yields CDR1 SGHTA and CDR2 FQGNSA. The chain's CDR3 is CASSSDNSGANVLTF. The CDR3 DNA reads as TGTGCCAGCAGCTCAGACAACTCTGGGGCCAACGTCCTGACTTTC.

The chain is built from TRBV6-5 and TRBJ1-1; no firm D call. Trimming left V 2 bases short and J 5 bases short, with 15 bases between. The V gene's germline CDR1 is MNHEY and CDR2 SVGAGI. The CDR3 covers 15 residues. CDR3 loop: CASSYPGRVGTEAFF. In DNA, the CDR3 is TGTGCCAGCAGTTACCCGGGGAGGGTCGGGACTGAAGCTTTCTTT.

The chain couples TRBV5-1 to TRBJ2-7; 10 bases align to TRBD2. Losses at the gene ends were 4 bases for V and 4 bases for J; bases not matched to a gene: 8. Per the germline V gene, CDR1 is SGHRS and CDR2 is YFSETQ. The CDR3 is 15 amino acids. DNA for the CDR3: TGCGCCAGCAGCCCGGGTGGACTAGCGGTTTACGAGCAGTACTTC. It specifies CASSPGGLAVYEQYF. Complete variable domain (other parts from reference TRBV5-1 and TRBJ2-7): KAGVTQTPRYLIKTRGQQVTLSCSPISGHRSVSWYQQTPGQGLQFLFEYFSETQRNKGNFPGRFSGRQFSNSRSEMNVSTLELGDSALYLCASSPGGLAVYEQYFGPGTRLTVT.

As DNA, the CDR3 is TGTGCCAGCAGCGACAGGGGAGGTGAAAAACTGTTTTTT. Translation: CASSDRGGEKLFF. This chain links TRBV14 with TRBJ1-4; 8 bases map to TRBD1. After removal of 5 bases from V and 7 bases from J, the junction contained 3 bases not matched to a gene. This CDR3 has 13 residues. CDR1 is SGHDN, CDR2 FVKESK, per germline.

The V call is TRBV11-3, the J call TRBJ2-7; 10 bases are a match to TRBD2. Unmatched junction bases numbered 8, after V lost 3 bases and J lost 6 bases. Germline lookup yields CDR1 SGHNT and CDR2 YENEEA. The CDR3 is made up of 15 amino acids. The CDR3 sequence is CASSFSSGSQLEQYF. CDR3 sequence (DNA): TGTGCCAGCAGCTTTTCTAGCGGGAGTCAGCTCGAGCAGTACTTC.

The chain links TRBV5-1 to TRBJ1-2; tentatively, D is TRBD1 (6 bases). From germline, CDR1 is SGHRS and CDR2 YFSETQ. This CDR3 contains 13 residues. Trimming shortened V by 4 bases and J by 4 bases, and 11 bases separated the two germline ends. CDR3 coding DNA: TGCGCCAGCAGCGATGGGGGCGGCTATGGCTACACCTTC. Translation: CASSDGGGYGYTF.

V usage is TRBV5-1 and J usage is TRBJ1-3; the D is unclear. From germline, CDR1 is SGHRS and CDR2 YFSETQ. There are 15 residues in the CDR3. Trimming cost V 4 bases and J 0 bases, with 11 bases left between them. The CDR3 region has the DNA TGCGCCAGCAGCCGCTCCGGGGTCTCTGGAAACACCATATATTTT. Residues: CASSRSGVSGNTIYF.

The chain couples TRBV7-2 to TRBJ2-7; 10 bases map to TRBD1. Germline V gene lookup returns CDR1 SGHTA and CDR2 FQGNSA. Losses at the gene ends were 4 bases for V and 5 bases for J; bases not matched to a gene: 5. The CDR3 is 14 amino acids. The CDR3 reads CASSSDRGRDEQYF. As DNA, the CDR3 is TGTGCCAGCAGCTCCGACAGGGGGCGGGACGAGCAGTACTTC.

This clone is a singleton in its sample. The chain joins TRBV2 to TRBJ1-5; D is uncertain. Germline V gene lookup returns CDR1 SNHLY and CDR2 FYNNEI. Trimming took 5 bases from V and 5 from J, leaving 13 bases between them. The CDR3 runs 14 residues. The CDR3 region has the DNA TGTGCCAGCAGTCCCAATGGTGCGGATCAGCCCCAGCATTTT. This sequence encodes CASSPNGADQPQHF.

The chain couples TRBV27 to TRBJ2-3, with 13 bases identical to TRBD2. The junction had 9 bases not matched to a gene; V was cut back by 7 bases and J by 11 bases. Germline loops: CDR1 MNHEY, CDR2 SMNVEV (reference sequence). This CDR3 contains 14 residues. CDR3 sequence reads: CASKALAGGLRQYF. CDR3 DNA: TGTGCCAGCAAGGCACTAGCGGGAGGGCTTAGGCAGTATTTT.

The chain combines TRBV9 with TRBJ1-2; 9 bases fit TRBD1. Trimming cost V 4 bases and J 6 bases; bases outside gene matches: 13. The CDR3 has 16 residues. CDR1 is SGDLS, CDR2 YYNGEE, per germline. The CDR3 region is CASSLGQGEGENGYTF. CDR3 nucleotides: TGTGCCAGCAGCCTGGGACAGGGTGAAGGGGAAAATGGCTACACCTTC.

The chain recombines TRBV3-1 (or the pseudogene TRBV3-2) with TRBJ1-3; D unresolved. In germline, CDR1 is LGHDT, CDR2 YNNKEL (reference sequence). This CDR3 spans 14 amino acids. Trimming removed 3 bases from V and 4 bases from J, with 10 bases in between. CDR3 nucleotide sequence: TGTGCCAGCAGCCAGGCCCCCCTCGGAAACACCATATATTTT. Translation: CASSQAPLGNTIYF.

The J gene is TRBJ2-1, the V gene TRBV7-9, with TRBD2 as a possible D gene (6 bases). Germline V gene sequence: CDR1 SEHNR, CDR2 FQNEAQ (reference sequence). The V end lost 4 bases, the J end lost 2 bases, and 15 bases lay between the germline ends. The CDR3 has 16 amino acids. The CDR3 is CASSSTTEGPYNEQFF. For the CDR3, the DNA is TGTGCCAGCAGCTCGACGACGGAGGGCCCCTACAATGAGCAGTTCTTC. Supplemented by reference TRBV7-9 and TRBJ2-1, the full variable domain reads DTGVSQNPRHKITKRGQNVTFRCDPISEHNRLYWYRQTLGQGPEFLTYFQNEAQLEKSRLLSDRFSAERPKGSFSTLEIQRTEQGDSAMYLCASSSTTEGPYNEQFFGPGTRLTVL.

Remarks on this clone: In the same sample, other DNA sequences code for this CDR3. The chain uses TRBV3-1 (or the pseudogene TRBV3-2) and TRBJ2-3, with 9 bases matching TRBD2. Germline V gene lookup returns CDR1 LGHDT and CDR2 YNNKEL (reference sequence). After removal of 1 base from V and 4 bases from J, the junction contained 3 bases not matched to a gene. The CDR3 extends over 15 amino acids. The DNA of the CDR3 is TGTGCCAGCAGCCAAGGGGGCGGGAGGGCAGATACGCAGTATTTT. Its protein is CASSQGGGRADTQYF.

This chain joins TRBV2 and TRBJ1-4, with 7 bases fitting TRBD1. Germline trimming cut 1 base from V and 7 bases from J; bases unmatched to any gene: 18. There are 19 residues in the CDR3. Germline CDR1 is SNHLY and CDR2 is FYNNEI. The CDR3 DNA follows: TGTGCCAGCAGTGAAGATCAGCAGCTCCGGGACAGAGGCGGTGAAAAACTGTTTTTT. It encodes CASSEDQQLRDRGGEKLFF.

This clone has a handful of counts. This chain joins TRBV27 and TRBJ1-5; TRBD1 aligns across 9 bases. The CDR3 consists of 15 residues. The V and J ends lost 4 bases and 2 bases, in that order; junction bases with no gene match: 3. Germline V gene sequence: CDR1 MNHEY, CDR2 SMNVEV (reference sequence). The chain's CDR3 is CASSSRTGGNQPQHF. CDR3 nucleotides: TGTGCCAGCAGTTCTAGGACAGGGGGCAATCAGCCCCAGCATTTT.

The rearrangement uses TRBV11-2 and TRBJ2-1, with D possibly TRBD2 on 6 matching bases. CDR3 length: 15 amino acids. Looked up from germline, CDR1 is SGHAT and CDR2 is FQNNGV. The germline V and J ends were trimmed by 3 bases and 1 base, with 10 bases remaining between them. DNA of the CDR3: TGTGCCAGCAGCTTCGGGGGTTCATCCTACAATGAGCAGTTCTTC. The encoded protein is CASSFGGSSYNEQFF.

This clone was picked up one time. The CDR3 region is CASSKGLDILYQPQHF. The CDR3 DNA is TGTGCCAGTAGCAAAGGGCTGGACATATTATATCAGCCCCAGCATTTT. This chain connects TRBV19 to TRBJ1-5; possible D gene TRBD1, 5 bases. The germline V gene has CDR1 LNHDA and CDR2 SQIVND (reference sequence). The CDR3 contains 16 residues. Trimming took 6 bases from V and 5 from J, leaving 20 bases between them.

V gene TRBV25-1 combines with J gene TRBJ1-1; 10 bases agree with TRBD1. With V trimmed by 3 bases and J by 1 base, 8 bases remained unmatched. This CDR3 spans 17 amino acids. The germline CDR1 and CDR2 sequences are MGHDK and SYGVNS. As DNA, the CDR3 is TGTGCCAGCAGTGAGGGGACAGGGGTCATCCGGAACACTGAAGCTTTCTTT. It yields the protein CASSEGTGVIRNTEAFF.

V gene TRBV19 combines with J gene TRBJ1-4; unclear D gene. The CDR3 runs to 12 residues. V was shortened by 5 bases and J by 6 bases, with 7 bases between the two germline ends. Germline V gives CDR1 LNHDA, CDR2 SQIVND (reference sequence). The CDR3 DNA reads TGTGCCAGTAGTCAAGCCTATGAAAAACTGTTTTTT. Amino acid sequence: CASSQAYEKLFF.